This entry lists 24 T cell receptor beta chains sequenced from one sample in a study of cytomegalovirus exposure and HLA in healthy donors. Measured with immunoSEQ multiplex PCR; TCRdb has only the in-frame clones, and not every one. This table holds 71,000 or so clones, roughly 94% found once. The sequenced sample was PBMCs. The receptor source for this set is a woman under 30 in good health and CMV-seropositive.

Here the CDR3 reads CASSQESLPGLAYEQYF. The CDR3 DNA follows: TGCGCCAGCAGCCAAGAGTCACTTCCGGGACTAGCCTACGAGCAGTACTTC. J is TRBJ2-7 and V is TRBV4-1; 8 bases map to TRBD2. V shed 0 bases, J shed 2 bases, and the junction held 9 bases outside the gene matches. Per the germline V gene, CDR1 is MGHRA and CDR2 is YSYEKL. The CDR3 sequence is 17 residues long.

The chain joins TRBV7-3 to TRBJ1-2; a possible D gene is TRBD1 (5 bases). The CDR3 is made up of 16 amino acids. Germline V gene data show CDR1 as SGHTA and CDR2 as FQGTGA. Deletions cut 1 base from V and 0 bases from J, with 12 bases between. This CDR3 reads CASSLKGNGANYGYTF. The CDR3 region has the DNA TGTGCCAGCAGCTTAAAGGGGAATGGAGCTAACTATGGCTACACCTTC.

This sequence joins TRBV27 and TRBJ2-7; TRBD2 agrees at 13 bases. With V trimmed by 5 bases and J by 4 bases, 8 bases remained unmatched. The CDR3 covers 16 residues. Germline CDR1 and CDR2: MNHEY and SMNVEV (reference sequence). Here the CDR3 reads CASSLTGTSGMYEQYF. The CDR3 DNA reads TGTGCCAGCAGTCTGACCGGGACTAGCGGGATGTACGAGCAGTACTTC.

The V gene is TRBV5-6, the J gene TRBJ2-1; TRBD2 matches 7 bases. This CDR3 is 15 amino acids long. The germline V gene has CDR1 SGHDT and CDR2 YYEEEE. V lost 4 bases to trimming and J lost 4 bases; unmatched junction nucleotides: 8. The CDR3 spells CASSPESGVYNEQFF. CDR3 nucleotides: TGTGCCAGCAGCCCTGAAAGCGGGGTTTACAATGAGCAGTTCTTC.

V gene TRBV4-3 combines with J gene TRBJ1-2, with D possibly being TRBD1 (5 bases). Germline CDR1 is LGHNA and CDR2 is YSLEER. V dropped 0 bases and J dropped 10 bases, with 18 bases sitting between them. This CDR3 contains 15 residues. In DNA form, the CDR3 reads TGCGCCAGCAGCCAAGATTACAGGTATAAGATTGACTACACCTTC. It is translated as CASSQDYRYKIDYTF.

The J gene is TRBJ2-7, the V gene TRBV5-8, with D unclear. V shed 3 bases and J shed 5 bases, with 9 bases lying between them. Germline CDR1 is SGHTS and CDR2 is YDEGEE. CDR3 length: 12 residues. The CDR3 nucleotides read TGTGCCAGCAGCTCCCCCGCAGACGAGCAGTACTTC. Protein product: CASSSPADEQYF.

This chain connects TRBV2 to TRBJ1-2; 8 bases match TRBD1. This CDR3 is built from 12 residues. V lost 7 bases to trimming and J lost 3 bases; unmatched junction nucleotides: 1. CDR1 is SNHLY, CDR2 FYNNEI, per germline. CDR3 bases: TGTGCCAGCAAACAGGGGGACTATGGCTACACCTTC. Amino acid sequence: CASKQGDYGYTF.

The V and J genes are TRBV6-5 and TRBJ1-2, with D tentatively TRBD1 (6 bases). Germline V gives CDR1 MNHEY, CDR2 SVGAGI. V lost 5 bases to trimming and J lost 2 bases, with 9 bases between them. The CDR3 consists of 13 residues. The CDR3 sequence is CASSTDSNYGYTF. CDR3 DNA sequence: TGTGCCAGCAGTACGGACAGCAACTATGGCTACACCTTC.

The chain links TRBV2 to TRBJ1-5; weak D call: TRBD1 (5 bases). The V gene lost 4 bases and the J gene lost 0 bases, with 7 bases spanning the gap. Germline loops: CDR1 SNHLY, CDR2 FYNNEI. This CDR3 comprises 14 residues. This CDR3 is CASSVRASNQPQHF. DNA for the CDR3: TGTGCCAGCAGTGTCAGGGCTAGCAATCAGCCCCAGCATTTT.

The chain carries TRBV4-1 and TRBJ2-7; 7 bases map to TRBD1. CDR1 is MGHRA, CDR2 YSYEKL, per germline. J was trimmed by 1 base and V by 6 bases; bases with no gene match: 6. The CDR3 is 14 residues long. The CDR3 reads CASRHETGSYEQYF. CDR3 sequence (DNA): TGCGCCAGCAGGCACGAGACAGGGTCCTACGAGCAGTACTTC.

The gene calls are TRBV11-1 and TRBJ2-7, with a weak D call TRBD2 (6 bases). Germline lookup yields CDR1 SGHAT and CDR2 FQDESV (reference sequence). The CDR3 is 14 residues long. V lost 5 bases and J 3 bases, leaving 14 bases between the germline ends. The DNA of the CDR3 is TGTGCCAGCAGCCCTAGCTGGGGGGTCTACGAGCAGTACTTC. Protein product: CASSPSWGVYEQYF.

V usage is TRBV11-2 and J usage is TRBJ2-3; D perhaps matches TRBD2 (6 bases). Germline CDR1 SGHAT, CDR2 FQNNGV. The CDR3 extends over 14 amino acids. Trimming pared 5 bases from V and 2 bases from J, leaving 11 bases between. The CDR3 protein is CASSPRDSTDTQYF. CDR3 nucleotide sequence: TGTGCCAGCAGCCCAAGGGACTCCACAGATACGCAGTATTTT.

The chain carries TRBV4-3 and TRBJ2-7, with 11 bases matching TRBD1. The V gene end was trimmed by 0 bases and the J gene end by 1 base; junction bases not matched to a gene: 8. Germline V gene lookup returns CDR1 LGHNA and CDR2 YSLEER. The CDR3 is 18 amino acids. The CDR3 coding sequence is TGCGCCAGCAGCCAAGACGGGGTCGGGACAGGGGGTTCCTACGAGCAGTACTTC. It specifies CASSQDGVGTGGSYEQYF.

In its sample, this clone was seen once. This sequence joins TRBV9 and TRBJ2-2; the match to TRBD1 covers 7 bases. The V and J ends lost 0 bases and 2 bases, in that order; junction bases with no gene match: 7. CDR1 and CDR2 (germline): SGDLS, YYNGEE. The CDR3 extends over 17 amino acids. CDR3 amino acids: CASSVGLGTENTGELFF. The CDR3 nucleotides are TGTGCCAGCAGCGTAGGCCTCGGGACAGAAAACACCGGGGAGCTGTTTTTT. The entire variable domain, with the rest obtained from reference TRBV9 and TRBJ2-2, is as follows: DSGVTQTPKHLITATGQRVTLRCSPRSGDLSVYWYQQSLDQGLQFLIQYYNGEERAKGNILERFSAQQFPDLHSELNLSSLELGDSALYFCASSVGLGTENTGELFFGEGSRLTVL.

The chain has TRBV5-1 and TRBJ1-2; 11 bases are shared with TRBD1. This CDR3 is 15 amino acids long. V lost 6 bases to trimming and J lost 4 bases; unmatched junction nucleotides: 8. Germline V gives CDR1 SGHRS, CDR2 YFSETQ. Here the CDR3 reads CASKMDRGLGYGYTF. As DNA, the CDR3 is TGCGCCAGCAAAATGGACAGGGGGCTCGGCTATGGCTACACCTTC.

The CDR3 coding sequence is TGCGCCAGCAGCCAACCGCAGCGGGGGGCAGATACGCAGTATTTT. It codes for CASSQPQRGADTQYF. The chain carries TRBV4-1 and TRBJ2-3; TRBD2 aligns across 9 bases. The CDR3 sequence is 15 residues long. V lost 2 bases, J lost 4 bases, and 4 bases stayed unmatched. Germline CDR1 MGHRA, CDR2 YSYEKL.

This clone was recorded only once. This chain links TRBV19 with TRBJ1-5; 7 bases match TRBD1. The V and J ends lost 7 bases and 3 bases, in that order; junction bases with no gene match: 6. Per the germline V gene, CDR1 is LNHDA and CDR2 is SQIVND (reference sequence). The CDR3 spans 14 residues. The CDR3 here is CASKRQGDNQPQHF. In DNA, the CDR3 is TGTGCCAGTAAGAGACAGGGTGACAATCAGCCCCAGCATTTT. Full variable domain (remainder filled in from reference TRBV19 and TRBJ1-5): DGGITQSPKYLFRKEGQNVTLSCEQNLNHDAMYWYRQDPGQGLRLIYYSQIVNDFQKGDIAEGYSVSREKKESFPLTVTSAQKNPTAFYLCASKRQGDNQPQHFGDGTRLSIL.

The chain recombines TRBV6-1 with TRBJ1-3; D remains ambiguous. Deletions cut 8 bases from V and 2 bases from J, with 10 bases between. Germline loops: CDR1 MNHNS, CDR2 SASEGT. This CDR3 has 13 amino acids. The CDR3 DNA reads as TGTGCCAGCCAATCGGGAGCTGGAAACACCATATATTTT. Protein sequence: CASQSGAGNTIYF.

The rearrangement links TRBV4-3 to TRBJ2-6, with D possibly TRBD1 on 6 matching bases. The V end was cut by 4 bases, the J end by 0 bases, with 16 bases between. This CDR3 contains 18 residues. Germline loops: CDR1 LGHNA, CDR2 YSLEER. The CDR3 region has the DNA TGCGCCAGCAGCCTCCAGACAGGAGGCGGCTCTGGGGCCAACGTCCTGACTTTC. Translating it yields CASSLQTGGGSGANVLTF.

This chain links TRBV15 with TRBJ1-2, with D unclear. Germline V CDR1 and CDR2: LNHNV, YYDKDF (reference sequence). Deletions cut 0 bases from V and 6 bases from J, with 14 bases between. The CDR3 is made up of 15 amino acids. CDR3 coding DNA: TGTGCCACCAGCAGAGATGGAACCAGGTTCCATGGCTACACCTTC. Translating it yields CATSRDGTRFHGYTF.

The chain employs TRBV9 and TRBJ2-7, with 9 bases lining up with TRBD1. The CDR3 runs to 16 residues. The germline CDR1 and CDR2 sequences are SGDLS and YYNGEE. V lost 0 bases and J lost 2; bases outside the gene matches: 6. The CDR3 region has the DNA TGTGCCAGCAGCGTAGGGGGACAGGGAGCGACCTACGAGCAGTACTTC. Translated: CASSVGGQGATYEQYF.

This chain links TRBV15 with TRBJ2-1, with 9 bases that match TRBD1. The CDR3 has 14 residues. The germline V gene encodes CDR1 LNHNV and CDR2 YYDKDF (reference sequence). V trimming: 1 base; J trimming: 9 bases; junction bases outside the gene matches: 4. Here the CDR3 reads CATSRGDRGIEQFF. The CDR3 nucleotides are TGTGCCACCAGCAGAGGTGACAGGGGGATTGAGCAGTTCTTC.

This chain connects TRBV11-3 to TRBJ2-5, with TRBD1 identical over 11 bases. The CDR3 contains 16 residues. CDR1 SGHNT and CDR2 YENEEA come from the germline V gene. The J segment lost 3 bases and the V segment lost 3 bases, leaving 6 bases of the junction unmatched. CDR3: CASSFGTGGGKETQYF. Written as DNA, the CDR3 is TGTGCCAGCAGCTTCGGGACAGGGGGAGGGAAAGAGACCCAGTACTTC.

The V gene is TRBV10-3, the J gene TRBJ2-1; 8 positions agree with TRBD2. Trimming removed 2 bases from V and 4 bases from J; junction bases left unmatched: 4. Per germline, CDR1 ENHRY and CDR2 SYGVKD. This CDR3 is 15 amino acids long. The CDR3 is CAISEILAVYNEQFF. The CDR3 DNA reads TGTGCCATCAGTGAGATACTAGCGGTGTACAATGAGCAGTTCTTC.